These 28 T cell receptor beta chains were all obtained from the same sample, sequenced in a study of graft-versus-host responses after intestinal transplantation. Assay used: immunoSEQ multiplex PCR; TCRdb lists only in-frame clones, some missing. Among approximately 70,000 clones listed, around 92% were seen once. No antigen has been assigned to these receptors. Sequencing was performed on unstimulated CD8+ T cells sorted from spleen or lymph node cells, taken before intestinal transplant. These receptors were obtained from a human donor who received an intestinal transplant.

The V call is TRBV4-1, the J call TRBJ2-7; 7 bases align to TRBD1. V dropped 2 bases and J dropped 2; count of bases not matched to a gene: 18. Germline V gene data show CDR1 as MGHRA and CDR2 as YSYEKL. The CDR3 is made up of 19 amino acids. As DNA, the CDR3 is TGCGCCAGCAGCCAACTATATTTCGACCCCGGGACAGCTCCCTACGAGCAGTACTTC. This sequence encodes CASSQLYFDPGTAPYEQYF.

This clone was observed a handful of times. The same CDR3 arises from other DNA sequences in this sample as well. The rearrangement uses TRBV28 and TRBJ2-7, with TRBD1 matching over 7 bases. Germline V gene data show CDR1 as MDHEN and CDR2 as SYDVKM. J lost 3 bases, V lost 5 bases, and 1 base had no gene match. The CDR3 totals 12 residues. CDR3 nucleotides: TGTGCCAGCAGTCGGGACAGCTACGAGCAGTACTTC. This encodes CASSRDSYEQYF.

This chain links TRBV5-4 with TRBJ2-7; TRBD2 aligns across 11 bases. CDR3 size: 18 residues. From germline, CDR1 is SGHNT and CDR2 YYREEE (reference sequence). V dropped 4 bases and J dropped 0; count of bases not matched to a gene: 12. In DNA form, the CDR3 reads TGTGCCAGCAGCAGGAACCTAGCGGGGGGCCTTAGCTCCTACGAGCAGTACTTC. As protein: CASSRNLAGGLSSYEQYF. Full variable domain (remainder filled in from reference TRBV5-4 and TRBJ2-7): ETGVTQSPTHLIKTRGQQVTLRCSSQSGHNTVSWYQQALGQGPQFIFQYYREEENGRGNFPPRFSGLQFPNYSSELNVNALELDDSALYLCASSRNLAGGLSSYEQYFGPGTRLTVT.

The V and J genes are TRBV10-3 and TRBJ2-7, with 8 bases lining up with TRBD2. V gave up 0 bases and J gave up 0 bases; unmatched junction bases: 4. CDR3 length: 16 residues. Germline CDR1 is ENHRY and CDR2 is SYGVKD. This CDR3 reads CAISESLADSSYEQYF. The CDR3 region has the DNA TGTGCCATCAGTGAGTCACTAGCGGATAGCTCCTACGAGCAGTACTTC.

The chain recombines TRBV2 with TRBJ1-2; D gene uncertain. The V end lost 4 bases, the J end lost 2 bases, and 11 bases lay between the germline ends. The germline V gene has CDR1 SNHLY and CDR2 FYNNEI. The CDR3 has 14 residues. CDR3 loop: CASSADWQNYGYTF. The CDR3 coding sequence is TGTGCCAGCAGTGCTGATTGGCAGAACTATGGCTACACCTTC.

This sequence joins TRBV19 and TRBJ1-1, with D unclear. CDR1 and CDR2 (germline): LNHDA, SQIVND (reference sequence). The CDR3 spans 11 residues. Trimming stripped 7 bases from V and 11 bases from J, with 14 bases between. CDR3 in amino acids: CASTHFSGAFF. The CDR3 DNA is TGTGCCAGTACCCACTTCTCGGGGGCTTTCTTT. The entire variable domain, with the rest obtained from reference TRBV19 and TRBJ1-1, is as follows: DGGITQSPKYLFRKEGQNVTLSCEQNLNHDAMYWYRQDPGQGLRLIYYSQIVNDFQKGDIAEGYSVSREKKESFPLTVTSAQKNPTAFYLCASTHFSGAFFGQGTRLTVV.

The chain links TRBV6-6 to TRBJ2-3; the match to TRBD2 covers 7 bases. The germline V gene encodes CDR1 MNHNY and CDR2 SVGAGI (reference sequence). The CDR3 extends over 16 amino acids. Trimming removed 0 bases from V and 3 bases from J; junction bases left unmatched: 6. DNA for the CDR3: TGTGCCAGCAGTTACTCGGCGGGAGTAGGTACAGATACGCAGTATTTT. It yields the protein CASSYSAGVGTDTQYF.

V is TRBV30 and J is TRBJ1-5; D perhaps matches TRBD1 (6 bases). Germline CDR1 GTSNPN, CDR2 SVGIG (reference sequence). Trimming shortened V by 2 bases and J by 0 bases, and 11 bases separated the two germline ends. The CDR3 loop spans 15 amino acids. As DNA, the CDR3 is TGTGCCTGGAGTTCAGGGGAGAGTAGCAATCAGCCCCAGCATTTT. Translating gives CAWSSGESSNQPQHF. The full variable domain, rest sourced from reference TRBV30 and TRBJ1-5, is SQTIHQWPATLVQPVGSPLSLECTVEGTSNPNLYWYRQAAGRGLQLLFYSVGIGQISSEVPQNLSASRPQDRQFILSSKKLLLSDSGFYLCAWSSGESSNQPQHFGDGTRLSIL.

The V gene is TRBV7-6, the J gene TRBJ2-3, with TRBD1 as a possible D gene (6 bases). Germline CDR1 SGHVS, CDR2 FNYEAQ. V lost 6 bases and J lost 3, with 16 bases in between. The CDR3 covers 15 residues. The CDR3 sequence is CASSSTGRGTDTQYF. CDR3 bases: TGTGCCAGCAGTTCAACAGGGAGAGGGACAGATACGCAGTATTTT. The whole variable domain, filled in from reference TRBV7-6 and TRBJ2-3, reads GAGVSQSPRYKVTKRGQDVALRCDPISGHVSLYWYRQALGQGPEFLTYFNYEAQQDKSGLPNDRFSAERPEGSISTLTIQRTEQRDSAMYRCASSSTGRGTDTQYFGPGTRLTVL.

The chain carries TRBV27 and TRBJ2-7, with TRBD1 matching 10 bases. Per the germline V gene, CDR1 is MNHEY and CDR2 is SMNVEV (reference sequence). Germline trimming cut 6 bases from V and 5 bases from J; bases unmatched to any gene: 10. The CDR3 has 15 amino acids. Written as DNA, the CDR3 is TGTGCCAGCAGCCCCCAGACAGGGGGCGGAGACGAGCAGTACTTC. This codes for CASSPQTGGGDEQYF.

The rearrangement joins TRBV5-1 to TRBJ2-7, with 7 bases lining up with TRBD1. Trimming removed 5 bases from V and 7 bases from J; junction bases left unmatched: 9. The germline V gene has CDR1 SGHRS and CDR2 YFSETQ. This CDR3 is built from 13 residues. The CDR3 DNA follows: TGCGCCAGCAGTAAAAGACAGGGCGATGAGCAGTACTTC. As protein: CASSKRQGDEQYF.

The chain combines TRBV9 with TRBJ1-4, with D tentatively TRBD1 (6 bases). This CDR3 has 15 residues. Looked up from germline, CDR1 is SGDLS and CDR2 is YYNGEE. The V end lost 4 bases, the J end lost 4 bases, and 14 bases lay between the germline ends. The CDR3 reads CASSLKGGGNEKLFF. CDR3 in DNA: TGTGCCAGCAGCCTAAAGGGGGGGGGTAATGAAAAACTGTTTTTT.

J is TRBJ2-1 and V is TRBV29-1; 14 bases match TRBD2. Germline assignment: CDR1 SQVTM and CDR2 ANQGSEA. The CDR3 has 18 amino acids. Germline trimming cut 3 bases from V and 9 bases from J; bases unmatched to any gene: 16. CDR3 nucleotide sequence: TGCAGCGTTGAGGGACTAGCGGGGGCACGGGTTGAACCCGGTGAGCAGTTCTTC. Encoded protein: CSVEGLAGARVEPGEQFF.

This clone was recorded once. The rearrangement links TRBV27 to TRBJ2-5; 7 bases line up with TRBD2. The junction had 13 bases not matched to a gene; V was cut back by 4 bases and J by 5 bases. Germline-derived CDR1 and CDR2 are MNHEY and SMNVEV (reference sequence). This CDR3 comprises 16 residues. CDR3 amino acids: CASSSSPARGGETQYF. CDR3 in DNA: TGTGCCAGCAGTTCATCCCCCGCGCGGGGAGGGGAGACCCAGTACTTC.

CDR3 DNA sequence: TGTGCCAGCAATCAGGGGGCGGGTGGTAACTATGGCTACACCTTC. Translation gives CASNQGAGGNYGYTF. The chain joins TRBV2 to TRBJ1-2; 8 bases are a match to TRBD1. This CDR3 region has 15 residues. CDR1 is SNHLY and CDR2 is FYNNEI in the germline V gene. The V gene end was trimmed by 7 bases and the J gene end by 1 base; junction bases not matched to a gene: 8.

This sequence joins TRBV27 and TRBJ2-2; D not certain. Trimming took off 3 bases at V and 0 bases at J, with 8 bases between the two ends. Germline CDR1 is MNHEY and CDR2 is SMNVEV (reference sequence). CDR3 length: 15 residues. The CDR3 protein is CASSFNFANTGELFF. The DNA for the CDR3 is TGTGCCAGCAGTTTTAACTTCGCGAACACCGGGGAGCTGTTTTTT.

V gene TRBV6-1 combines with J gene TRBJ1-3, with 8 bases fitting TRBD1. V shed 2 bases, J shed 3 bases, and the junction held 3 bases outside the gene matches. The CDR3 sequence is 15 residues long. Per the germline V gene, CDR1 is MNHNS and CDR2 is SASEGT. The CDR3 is CASSERGTGGNTIYF. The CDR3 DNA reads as TGTGCCAGCAGTGAAAGGGGGACAGGTGGAAACACCATATATTTT.

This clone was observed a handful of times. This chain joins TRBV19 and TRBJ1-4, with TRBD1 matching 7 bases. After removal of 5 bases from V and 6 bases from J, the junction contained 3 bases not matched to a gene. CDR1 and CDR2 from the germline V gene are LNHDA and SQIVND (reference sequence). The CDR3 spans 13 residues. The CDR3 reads CASSPQGDEKLFF. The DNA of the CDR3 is TGTGCCAGTAGTCCCCAGGGGGATGAAAAACTGTTTTTT. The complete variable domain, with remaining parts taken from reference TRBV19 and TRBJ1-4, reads DGGITQSPKYLFRKEGQNVTLSCEQNLNHDAMYWYRQDPGQGLRLIYYSQIVNDFQKGDIAEGYSVSREKKESFPLTVTSAQKNPTAFYLCASSPQGDEKLFFGSGTQLSVL.

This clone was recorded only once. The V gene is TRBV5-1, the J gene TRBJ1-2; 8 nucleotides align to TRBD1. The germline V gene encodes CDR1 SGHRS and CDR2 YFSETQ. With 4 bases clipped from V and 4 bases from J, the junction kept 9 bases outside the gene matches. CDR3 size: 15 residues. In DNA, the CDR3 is TGCGCCAGCAGCCCGTGGACAGGGAGCTCCTATGGCTACACCTTC. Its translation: CASSPWTGSSYGYTF.

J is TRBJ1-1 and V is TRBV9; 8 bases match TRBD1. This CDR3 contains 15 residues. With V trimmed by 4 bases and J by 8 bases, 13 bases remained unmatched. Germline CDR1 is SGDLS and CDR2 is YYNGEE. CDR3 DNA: TGTGCCAGCAGCCCCGAGGGTTTGGACAGGGAGGAAGCTTTCTTT. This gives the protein CASSPEGLDREEAFF.

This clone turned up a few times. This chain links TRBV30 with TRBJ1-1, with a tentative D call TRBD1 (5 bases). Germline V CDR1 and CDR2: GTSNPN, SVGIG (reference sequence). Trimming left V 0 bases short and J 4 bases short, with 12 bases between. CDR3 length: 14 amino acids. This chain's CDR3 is CAWSVGAGPTEAFF. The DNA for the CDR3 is TGTGCCTGGAGTGTTGGGGCTGGGCCCACTGAAGCTTTCTTT.

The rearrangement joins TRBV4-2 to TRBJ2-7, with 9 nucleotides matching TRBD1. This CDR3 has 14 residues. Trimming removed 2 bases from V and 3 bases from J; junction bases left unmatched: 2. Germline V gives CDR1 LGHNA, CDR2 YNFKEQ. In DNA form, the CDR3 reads TGTGCCAGCAGCCAACGGACAGGGGTCTACGAGCAGTACTTC. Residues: CASSQRTGVYEQYF.

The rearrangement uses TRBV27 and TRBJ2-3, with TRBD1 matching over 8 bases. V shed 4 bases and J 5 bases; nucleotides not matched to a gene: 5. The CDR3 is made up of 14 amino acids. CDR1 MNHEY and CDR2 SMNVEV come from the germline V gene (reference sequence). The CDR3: CASSSGGRKDTQYF. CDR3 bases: TGTGCCAGCAGTTCAGGGGGCAGAAAAGATACGCAGTATTTT.

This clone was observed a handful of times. For the CDR3, the DNA is TGTGCCAGCAGCTATGGCTCAGCTAGAGAGGCTTTCTTT. As protein: CASSYGSAREAFF. This chain joins TRBV5-4 and TRBJ1-1; D is unresolved. Germline V gives CDR1 SGHNT, CDR2 YYREEE (reference sequence). Trimming shortened V by 3 bases and J by 11 bases, and 17 bases separated the two germline ends. This CDR3 has 13 amino acids.

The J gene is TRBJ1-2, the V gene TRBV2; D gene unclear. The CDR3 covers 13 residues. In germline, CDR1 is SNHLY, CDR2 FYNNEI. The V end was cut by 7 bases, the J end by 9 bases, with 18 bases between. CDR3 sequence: CASTVIEDWSYTF. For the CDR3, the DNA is TGTGCCAGCACGGTGATCGAGGACTGGAGCTACACCTTC.

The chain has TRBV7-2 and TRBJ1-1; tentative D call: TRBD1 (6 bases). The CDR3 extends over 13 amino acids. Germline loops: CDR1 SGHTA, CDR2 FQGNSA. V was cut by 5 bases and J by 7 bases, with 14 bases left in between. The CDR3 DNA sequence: TGTGCCAGCAGCCGCCGGACAGACGGTGAAGCTTTCTTT. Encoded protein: CASSRRTDGEAFF.

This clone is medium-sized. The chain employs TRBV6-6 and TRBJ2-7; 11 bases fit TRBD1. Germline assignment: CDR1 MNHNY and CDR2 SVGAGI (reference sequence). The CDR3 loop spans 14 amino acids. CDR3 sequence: CATGVSGTGGEQYF. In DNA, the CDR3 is TGTGCGACAGGCGTGTCCGGGACAGGGGGCGAGCAGTACTTC.

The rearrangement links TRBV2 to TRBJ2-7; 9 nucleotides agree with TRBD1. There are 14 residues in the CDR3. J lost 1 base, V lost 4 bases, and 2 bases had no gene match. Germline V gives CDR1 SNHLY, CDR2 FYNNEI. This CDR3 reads CASSGDRGSYEQYF. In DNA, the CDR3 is TGTGCCAGCAGTGGTGACAGGGGGTCCTACGAGCAGTACTTC.